The clone carrying this T cell receptor (beta chain) was seen a few times. Antigen specificity is unknown. This specimen comes from a study of T-cell reconstitution after alpha-beta-depleted transplantation in children. It was with unique molecular identifiers that the TCRbeta library was prepared. MiXCR, applied by TCRdb to the PCR reads, yields one record per CDR3 protein. The sample carries about 830,000 distinct CDR3 sequences, 16% recorded once. Study-wide results and limits: Reports say that about two months after transplant, the alpha-beta T cells came out of several hundred graft clones that had expanded. Newly produced T cells mostly accounted for T-cell counts and diversity one year post-transplant. There were some patients whose high TCRbeta diversity at day 60 came from surviving recipient T cells and thymic progenitors.

The CDR3 is 18 amino acids. Germline V lookup: CDR1 SGHRS, CDR2 YFSETQ. The J segment lost 1 base and the V segment lost 2 bases, leaving 7 bases of the junction unmatched. The clonotype comes from a male patient younger than 18 who had a stem cell transplant for acute lymphoblastic leukemia, so the T cells may come from the graft donor. The V and J genes are TRBV5-1 and TRBJ2-7, with 15 bases identical to TRBD2. Sample: PBMCs, mostly from graft donor cells, taken 360 days after TCRalphabeta/CD19-depleted stem cell transplant. The CDR3 loop is CASSLSSGLAGGSYEQYF. CDR3 DNA: TGCGCCAGCAGCTTAAGTTCGGGACTAGCGGGAGGATCCTACGAGCAGTACTTC.